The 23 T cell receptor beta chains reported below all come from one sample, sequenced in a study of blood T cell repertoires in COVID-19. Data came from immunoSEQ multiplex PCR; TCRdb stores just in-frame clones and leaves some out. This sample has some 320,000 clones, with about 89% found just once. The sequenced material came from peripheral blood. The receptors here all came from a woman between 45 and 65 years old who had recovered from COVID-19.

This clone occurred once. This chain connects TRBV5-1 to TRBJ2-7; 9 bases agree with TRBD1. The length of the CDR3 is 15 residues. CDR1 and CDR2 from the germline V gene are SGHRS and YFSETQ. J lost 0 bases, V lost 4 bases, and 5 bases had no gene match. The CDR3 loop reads CASSAGQGRSYEQYF. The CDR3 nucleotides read TGCGCCAGCAGCGCGGGACAGGGACGCTCCTACGAGCAGTACTTC.

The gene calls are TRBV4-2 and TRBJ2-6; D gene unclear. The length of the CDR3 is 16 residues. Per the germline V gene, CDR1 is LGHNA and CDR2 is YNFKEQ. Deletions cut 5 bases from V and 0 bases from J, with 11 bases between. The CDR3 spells CASSSSYSSGANVLTF. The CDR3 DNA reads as TGTGCCAGCAGCTCTTCCTACAGCTCTGGGGCCAACGTCCTGACTTTC.

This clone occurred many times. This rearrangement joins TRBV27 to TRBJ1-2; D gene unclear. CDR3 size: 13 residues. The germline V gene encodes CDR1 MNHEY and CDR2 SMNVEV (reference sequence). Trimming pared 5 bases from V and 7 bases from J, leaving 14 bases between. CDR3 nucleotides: TGTGCCAGCAGTCCACTCTCCCCCTTTGGCTACACCTTC. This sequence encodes CASSPLSPFGYTF.

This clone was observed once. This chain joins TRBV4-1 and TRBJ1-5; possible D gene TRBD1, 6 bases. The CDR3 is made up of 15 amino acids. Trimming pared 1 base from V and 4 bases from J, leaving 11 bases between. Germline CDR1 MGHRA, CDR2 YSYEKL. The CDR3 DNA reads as TGCGCCAGCAGCCAAGTACAGGGTTCAAATCAGCCCCAGCATTTT. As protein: CASSQVQGSNQPQHF.

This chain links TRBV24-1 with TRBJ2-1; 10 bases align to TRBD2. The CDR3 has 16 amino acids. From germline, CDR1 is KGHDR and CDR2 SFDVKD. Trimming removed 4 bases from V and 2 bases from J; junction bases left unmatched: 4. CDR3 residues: CATSDALAGTYNEQFF. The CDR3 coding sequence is TGTGCCACCAGTGACGCACTAGCGGGGACCTACAATGAGCAGTTCTTC.

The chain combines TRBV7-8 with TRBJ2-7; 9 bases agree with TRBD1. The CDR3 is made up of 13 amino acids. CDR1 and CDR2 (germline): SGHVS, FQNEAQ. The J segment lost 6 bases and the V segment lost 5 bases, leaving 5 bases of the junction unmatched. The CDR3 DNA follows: TGTGCCAGCAGCAAGGGGACAGGGACCGAGCAGTACTTC. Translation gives CASSKGTGTEQYF.

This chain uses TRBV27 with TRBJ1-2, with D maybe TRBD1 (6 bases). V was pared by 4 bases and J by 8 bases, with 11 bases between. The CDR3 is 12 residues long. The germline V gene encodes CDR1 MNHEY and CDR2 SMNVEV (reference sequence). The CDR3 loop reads CASSSTGSGYTF. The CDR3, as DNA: TGTGCCAGCAGTTCTACAGGGAGCGGCTACACCTTC.

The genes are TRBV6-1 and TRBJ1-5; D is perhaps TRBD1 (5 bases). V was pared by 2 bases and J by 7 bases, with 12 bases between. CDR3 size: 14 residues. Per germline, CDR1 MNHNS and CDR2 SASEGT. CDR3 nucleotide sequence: TGTGCCAGCAGTGAATCGGGTGGGGCCCAGCCCCAGCATTTT. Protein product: CASSESGGAQPQHF.

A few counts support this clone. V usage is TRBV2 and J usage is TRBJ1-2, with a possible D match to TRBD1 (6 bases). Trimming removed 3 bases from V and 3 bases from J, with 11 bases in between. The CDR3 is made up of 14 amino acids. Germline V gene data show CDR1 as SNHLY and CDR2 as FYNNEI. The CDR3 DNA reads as TGTGCCAGCAGTGACCAATACAGGGACTATGGCTACACCTTC. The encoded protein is CASSDQYRDYGYTF.

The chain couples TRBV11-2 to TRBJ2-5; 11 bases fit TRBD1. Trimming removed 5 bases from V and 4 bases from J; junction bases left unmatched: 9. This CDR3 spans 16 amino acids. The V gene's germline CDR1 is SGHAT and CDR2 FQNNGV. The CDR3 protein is CASSKRGTGGGETQYF. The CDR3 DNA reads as TGTGCCAGCAGCAAAAGAGGGACAGGGGGGGGAGAGACCCAGTACTTC.

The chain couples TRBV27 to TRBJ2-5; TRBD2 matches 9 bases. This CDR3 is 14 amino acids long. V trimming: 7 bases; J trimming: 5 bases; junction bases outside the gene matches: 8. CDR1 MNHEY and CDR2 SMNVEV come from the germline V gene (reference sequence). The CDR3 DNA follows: TGTGCCAGCAATCGGCGGGGGGGCCTGGAGACCCAGTACTTC. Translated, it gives CASNRRGGLETQYF.

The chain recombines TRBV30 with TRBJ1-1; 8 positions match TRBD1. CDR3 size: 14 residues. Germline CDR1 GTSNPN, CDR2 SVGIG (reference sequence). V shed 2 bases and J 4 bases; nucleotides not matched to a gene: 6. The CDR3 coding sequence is TGTGCCTGGAGTTTAATAACAGGGGGCACTGAAGCTTTCTTT. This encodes CAWSLITGGTEAFF.

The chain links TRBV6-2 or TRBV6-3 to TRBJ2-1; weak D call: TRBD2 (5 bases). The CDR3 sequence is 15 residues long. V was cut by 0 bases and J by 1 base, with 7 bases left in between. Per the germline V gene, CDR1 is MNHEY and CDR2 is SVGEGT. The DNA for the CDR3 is TGTGCCAGCAGTTACTCGACGGGGTCCTACAATGAGCAGTTCTTC. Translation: CASSYSTGSYNEQFF.

The CDR3 protein is CASSLMGSSYEQYF. The CDR3 DNA sequence: TGTGCCAGCAGCTTGATGGGCAGCTCCTACGAGCAGTACTTC. V and J are TRBV5-4 and TRBJ2-7; D gene uncertain. This CDR3 contains 14 residues. Germline-derived CDR1 and CDR2 are SGHNT and YYREEE (reference sequence). Trimming left V 1 base short and J 0 bases short, with 8 bases between.

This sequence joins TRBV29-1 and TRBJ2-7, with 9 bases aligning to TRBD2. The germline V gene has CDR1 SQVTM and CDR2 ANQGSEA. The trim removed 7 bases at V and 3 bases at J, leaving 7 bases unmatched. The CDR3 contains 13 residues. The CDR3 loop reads CSARLAGFYEQYF. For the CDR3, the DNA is TGCAGCGCCCGGCTAGCGGGGTTCTACGAGCAGTACTTC.

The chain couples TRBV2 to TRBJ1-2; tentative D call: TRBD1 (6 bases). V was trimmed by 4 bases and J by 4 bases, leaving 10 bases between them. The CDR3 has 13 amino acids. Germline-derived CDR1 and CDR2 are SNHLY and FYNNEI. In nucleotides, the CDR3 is TGTGCCAGCAGTGCCGGGACAAGCTATGGCTACACCTTC. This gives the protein CASSAGTSYGYTF.

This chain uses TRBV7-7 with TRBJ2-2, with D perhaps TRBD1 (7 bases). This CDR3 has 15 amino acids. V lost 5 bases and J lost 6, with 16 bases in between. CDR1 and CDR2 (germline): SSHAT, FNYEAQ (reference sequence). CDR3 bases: TGTGCCAGCAGCAATCGACAGGGCGGGGCCGGGGAGCTGTTTTTT. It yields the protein CASSNRQGGAGELFF.

CDR3 nucleotides: TGCGCCAGCAGCTTATCGACAGGTCAGGGTCGCGAGCAGTACTTC. Translating gives CASSLSTGQGREQYF. This chain connects TRBV5-1 to TRBJ2-7, with D maybe TRBD1 (6 bases). The germline V gene has CDR1 SGHRS and CDR2 YFSETQ. The CDR3 runs to 15 residues. The V gene lost 2 bases and the J gene lost 6 bases, with 18 bases spanning the gap.

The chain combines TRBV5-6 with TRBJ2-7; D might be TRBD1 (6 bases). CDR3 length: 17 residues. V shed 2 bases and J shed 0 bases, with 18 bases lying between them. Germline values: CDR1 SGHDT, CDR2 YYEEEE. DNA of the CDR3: TGTGCCAGCAGCTTTTATACGAGGGCAGGGGCCTCCTACGAGCAGTACTTC. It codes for CASSFYTRAGASYEQYF.

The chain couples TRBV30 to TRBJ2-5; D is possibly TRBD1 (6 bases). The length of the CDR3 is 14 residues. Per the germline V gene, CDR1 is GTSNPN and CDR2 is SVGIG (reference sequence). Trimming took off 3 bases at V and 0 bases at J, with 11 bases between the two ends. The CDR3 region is CAWSGGQYQETQYF. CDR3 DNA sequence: TGTGCCTGGAGCGGCGGACAGTACCAAGAGACCCAGTACTTC.

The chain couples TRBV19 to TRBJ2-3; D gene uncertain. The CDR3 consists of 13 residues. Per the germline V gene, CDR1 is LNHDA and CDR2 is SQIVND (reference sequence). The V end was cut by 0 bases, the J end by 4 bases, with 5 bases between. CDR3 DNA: TGTGCCAGTAGTATAGACCTCCCAGATACGCAGTATTTT. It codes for CASSIDLPDTQYF.

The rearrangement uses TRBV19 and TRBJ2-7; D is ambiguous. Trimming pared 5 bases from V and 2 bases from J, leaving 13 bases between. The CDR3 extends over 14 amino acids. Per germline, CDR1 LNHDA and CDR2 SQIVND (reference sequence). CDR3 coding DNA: TGTGCCAGTAGTGTCCGACTGGATACCTACGAGCAGTACTTC. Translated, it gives CASSVRLDTYEQYF.

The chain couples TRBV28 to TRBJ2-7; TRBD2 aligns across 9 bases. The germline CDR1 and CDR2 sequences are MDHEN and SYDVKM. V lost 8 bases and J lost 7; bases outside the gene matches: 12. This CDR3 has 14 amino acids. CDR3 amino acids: CASVGGGRALEQYF. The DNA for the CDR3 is TGTGCCAGCGTAGGGGGCGGGAGGGCCCTGGAGCAGTACTTC.